Below are 23 T cell receptor beta chains sequenced from a single sample in a study of T-cell reconstitution after alpha-beta-depleted transplantation in children. Using unique molecular identifiers, the investigators prepared the TCRbeta library. TCRdb fed the PCR reads into MiXCR, producing one record per CDR3 protein. The repertoire has about 310,000 distinct CDR3 sequences, approximately 20% of them found once; the top ten carry approximately 11%. Specimen: PBMCs, mostly from graft donor cells, collected 180 days after TCRalphabeta/CD19-depleted stem cell transplant. These receptors were collected from a male patient under 18 who had a stem cell transplant for acute lymphoblastic leukemia, so the T cells may come from the graft donor.

The V gene is TRBV19, the J gene TRBJ1-2; D perhaps matches TRBD1 (5 bases). Trimming removed 5 bases at V and 6 bases at J, with 19 bases between. Germline lookup yields CDR1 LNHDA and CDR2 SQIVND (reference sequence). The CDR3 runs 15 residues. The DNA of the CDR3 is TGTGCCAGTAGTCCCTGGGACGGAGCCCCGCATGGCTACACCTTC. Protein product: CASSPWDGAPHGYTF.

This clonotype was counted only a few times. This chain joins TRBV20-1 and TRBJ2-2; the D gene is possibly TRBD2 (6 bases). The germline CDR1 and CDR2 sequences are DFQATT and SNEGSKA (reference sequence). V gave up 3 bases and J gave up 6 bases, with 14 bases separating them. The CDR3 sequence is 14 residues long. The CDR3 here is CSARRGGAPGELFF. CDR3 nucleotide sequence: TGCAGTGCTAGGAGGGGCGGGGCACCCGGGGAGCTGTTTTTT.

This clonotype was detected a few times. The genes are TRBV5-1 and TRBJ2-2; a weak D match, TRBD1 (6 bases). In germline, CDR1 is SGHRS, CDR2 YFSETQ. CDR3 length: 16 residues. Trimming removed 3 bases at V and 6 bases at J, with 18 bases between. The CDR3 region has the DNA TGCGCCAGCAGCTCAGGCATAACGTGGACAGCCGGGGAGCTGTTTTTT. Its translation is CASSSGITWTAGELFF.

The chain combines TRBV10-1 with TRBJ1-3; 8 nucleotides match TRBD1. The CDR3 is made up of 12 amino acids. Trimming removed 9 bases from V and 6 bases from J; junction bases left unmatched: 4. Per germline, CDR1 WNHNN and CDR2 SYGVQD (reference sequence). For the CDR3, the DNA is TGCGCCAGGTGGGGACAGGAAAACACCATATATTTT. Translation gives CARWGQENTIYF.

The chain couples TRBV12-3 or TRBV12-4 to TRBJ1-4, with TRBD1 as a possible D gene (5 bases). Between the trimmed V and J ends, which lost 2 bases and 8 bases, there was a span of 15 bases. The CDR3 runs to 15 residues. CDR3 bases: TGTGCCAGCAGTTTACACGGGGGAGTGGAGGAAAAACTGTTTTTT. Protein: CASSLHGGVEEKLFF.

The J gene is TRBJ2-7, the V gene TRBV6-5; D not resolved. V was pared by 5 bases and J by 3 bases, with 5 bases between. Per germline, CDR1 MNHEY and CDR2 SVGAGI. This CDR3 has 11 amino acids. CDR3 DNA: TGTGCCAGCAGTAACTACTACGAGCAGTACTTC. Translation: CASSNYYEQYF.

Many counts were recorded for this clonotype. The chain uses TRBV7-3 and TRBJ2-7, with TRBD2 as a possible D gene (6 bases). The germline V gene has CDR1 SGHTA and CDR2 FQGTGA. The CDR3 spans 16 residues. Trimming shortened V by 4 bases and J by 7 bases, and 23 bases separated the two germline ends. CDR3 region: CASSSFAGTWSGEQYF. The CDR3 nucleotides are TGTGCCAGCAGCTCATTCGCCGGGACTTGGAGTGGGGAGCAGTACTTC. The full variable domain, in which reference TRBV7-3 and TRBJ2-7 provide the parts outside the CDR3, is GAGVSQTPSNKVTEKGKYVELRCDPISGHTALYWYRQSLGQGPEFLIYFQGTGAADDSGLPNDRFFAVRPEGSVSTLKIQRTERGDSAVYLCASSSFAGTWSGEQYFGPGTRLTVT.

The V and J genes are TRBV14 and TRBJ1-1; the D is unclear. CDR1 and CDR2 from the germline V gene are SGHDN and FVKESK. This CDR3 is built from 12 residues. V lost 5 bases and J lost 3, with 7 bases in between. For the CDR3, the DNA is TGTGCCAGCAGCTCCATATACACTGAAGCTTTCTTT. This sequence encodes CASSSIYTEAFF.

This clonotype was seen many times. The chain links TRBV7-2 to TRBJ1-1, with D hard to call. The CDR3 covers 13 residues. The V and J ends lost 1 base and 9 bases respectively, with 12 bases between them. Per germline, CDR1 SGHTA and CDR2 FQGNSA. DNA for the CDR3: TGTGCCAGCAGCTTAGAGGTGGGATACCAAGCTTTCTTT. This gives the protein CASSLEVGYQAFF.

This clonotype was counted a few times. V usage is TRBV20-1 and J usage is TRBJ2-7; 15 bases are shared with TRBD2. After removal of 2 bases from V and 7 bases from J, the junction contained 18 bases not matched to a gene. CDR3 length equals 19 residues. CDR1 DFQATT and CDR2 SNEGSKA come from the germline V gene (reference sequence). Here the CDR3 reads CSARPLGLAGGSTGGEQYF. The CDR3 DNA sequence: TGCAGTGCTAGACCCCTGGGACTAGCGGGAGGCTCCACTGGGGGGGAGCAGTACTTC.

The table lists this clonotype with a few counts. CDR3 amino acids: CSASRSSGSNTGELFF. In DNA, the CDR3 is TGCAGTGCTAGCCGCTCTAGCGGGAGCAACACCGGGGAGCTGTTTTTT. The J gene is TRBJ2-2, the V gene TRBV20-1; 10 bases are shared with TRBD2. CDR3 length equals 16 residues. Per the germline V gene, CDR1 is DFQATT and CDR2 is SNEGSKA (reference sequence). J gave up 2 bases and V 3 bases, and 6 bases lay outside the gene matches.

The chain carries TRBV25-1 and TRBJ2-7; TRBD1 or TRBD2 may be the D gene (5 bases each). From germline, CDR1 is MGHDK and CDR2 SYGVNS. Trimming took off 2 bases at V and 5 bases at J, with 7 bases between the two ends. This CDR3 is 12 amino acids long. Written as DNA, the CDR3 is TGTGCCAGCAGTGAACTGGGGGACGAGCAGTACTTC. Its protein product is CASSELGDEQYF.

This clonotype was seen only a few times. This chain connects TRBV6-6 to TRBJ2-5, with TRBD1 identical over 9 bases. The junction had 2 bases not matched to a gene; V was cut back by 4 bases and J by 5 bases. This CDR3 has 13 residues. From germline, CDR1 is MNHNY and CDR2 SVGAGI (reference sequence). CDR3 residues: CASSWDREETQYF. The CDR3 nucleotides are TGTGCCAGCAGTTGGGACAGGGAGGAGACCCAGTACTTC.

This clonotype was counted a few times. This chain connects TRBV20-1 to TRBJ2-7; 12 bases are shared with TRBD2. Germline CDR1 and CDR2: DFQATT and SNEGSKA (reference sequence). The CDR3 spans 16 residues. Here the CDR3 reads CGGTTGTSGRPYEQYF. The CDR3, as DNA: TGCGGCGGGACAACCGGGACTAGCGGGCGACCGTACGAGCAGTACTTC.

In this sample, this clonotype turned up a few times. The chain has TRBV9 and TRBJ2-5; D tentatively reads TRBD1 or TRBD2 (5 bases each). Germline assignment: CDR1 SGDLS and CDR2 YYNGEE. CDR3 length: 15 residues. The germline V and J ends were trimmed by 0 bases and 4 bases, with 13 bases remaining between them. The CDR3 region is CASSVVGGYGETQYF. Written as DNA, the CDR3 is TGTGCCAGCAGCGTAGTTGGGGGTTATGGAGAGACCCAGTACTTC.

This clonotype was counted only a few times. The chain employs TRBV19 and TRBJ2-7; 9 bases fit TRBD2. The CDR3 sequence is 14 residues long. Losses at the gene ends were 3 bases for V and 4 bases for J; bases not matched to a gene: 4. Germline V lookup: CDR1 LNHDA, CDR2 SQIVND (reference sequence). The CDR3: CASSMRTSDYEQYF. In nucleotides, the CDR3 is TGTGCCAGTAGTATGAGGACTAGCGATTACGAGCAGTACTTC.

The V and J genes are TRBV5-1 and TRBJ2-5; D may be TRBD1 (5 bases). Trimming shortened V by 1 base and J by 4 bases, and 11 bases separated the two germline ends. The CDR3 is 14 residues long. Germline loops: CDR1 SGHRS, CDR2 YFSETQ. The DNA of the CDR3 is TGCGCCAGCAGCTTGTACACAGGAGCAGAGACCCAGTACTTC. This sequence encodes CASSLYTGAETQYF.

This clonotype has a count of ten or more. The CDR3 DNA follows: TGTGCCAGCAGATTAGGGTCAGAGACCCAGTACTTC. It is translated as CASRLGSETQYF. This chain uses TRBV6-5 with TRBJ2-5, with D uncertain. The ends were cut back, 6 bases at V and 4 bases at J, with 9 bases in the middle. The CDR3 contains 12 residues. Germline CDR1 reads MNHEY; CDR2 reads SVGAGI.

The J gene is TRBJ2-7, the V gene TRBV10-3, with TRBD1 matching over 11 bases. CDR1 ENHRY and CDR2 SYGVKD come from the germline V gene. The length of the CDR3 is 14 residues. With 4 bases clipped from V and 2 bases from J, the junction kept 1 base outside the gene matches. The CDR3 region is CAISAGQGAYEQYF. CDR3 bases: TGTGCCATCAGTGCGGGACAGGGGGCCTACGAGCAGTACTTC.

The CDR3 spells CASSLVPGGETQYF. The CDR3 region has the DNA TGTGCCAGCAGCTTAGTCCCAGGGGGAGAGACCCAGTACTTC. The chain is built from TRBV7-2 and TRBJ2-5, with 7 bases matching TRBD1. The CDR3 has 14 residues. V was pared by 1 base and J by 4 bases, with 3 bases of the junction left unmatched. Germline CDR1 is SGHTA and CDR2 is FQGNSA.

As DNA, the CDR3 is TGCAGTTCAATCCCCTTCAACGCGGCGGGATCCTCCTACAATGAGCAGTTCTTC. Protein: CSSIPFNAAGSSYNEQFF. The chain has TRBV20-1 and TRBJ2-1; weak D call: TRBD2 (6 bases). With 8 bases removed from V and 0 bases from J, the gap between germline ends came to 26 bases. CDR3 length equals 18 residues. Germline assignment: CDR1 DFQATT and CDR2 SNEGSKA (reference sequence).

This chain links TRBV19 with TRBJ2-1; TRBD2 agrees at 9 bases. Unmatched junction bases numbered 9, after V lost 5 bases and J lost 7 bases. The germline V gene encodes CDR1 LNHDA and CDR2 SQIVND (reference sequence). The CDR3 is 15 residues long. The CDR3 loop reads CASSGIAGELNEQFF. The CDR3 DNA is TGTGCCAGTAGTGGAATAGCGGGAGAGCTGAATGAGCAGTTCTTC. The whole variable domain, filled in from reference TRBV19 and TRBJ2-1, reads DGGITQSPKYLFRKEGQNVTLSCEQNLNHDAMYWYRQDPGQGLRLIYYSQIVNDFQKGDIAEGYSVSREKKESFPLTVTSAQKNPTAFYLCASSGIAGELNEQFFGPGTRLTVL.

This clonotype has more than one count but fewer than ten. The chain recombines TRBV6-2 or TRBV6-3 with TRBJ2-1; 12 nucleotides match TRBD2. Germline V lookup: CDR1 MNHEY, CDR2 SVGEGT. This CDR3 comprises 20 residues. V was clipped by 8 bases and J by 5 bases; unmatched bases: 22. The CDR3 sequence is CASAPWIATSGSGGHNEQFF. The DNA for the CDR3 is TGTGCCAGCGCCCCGTGGATAGCGACTAGCGGGAGTGGGGGCCACAATGAGCAGTTCTTC.